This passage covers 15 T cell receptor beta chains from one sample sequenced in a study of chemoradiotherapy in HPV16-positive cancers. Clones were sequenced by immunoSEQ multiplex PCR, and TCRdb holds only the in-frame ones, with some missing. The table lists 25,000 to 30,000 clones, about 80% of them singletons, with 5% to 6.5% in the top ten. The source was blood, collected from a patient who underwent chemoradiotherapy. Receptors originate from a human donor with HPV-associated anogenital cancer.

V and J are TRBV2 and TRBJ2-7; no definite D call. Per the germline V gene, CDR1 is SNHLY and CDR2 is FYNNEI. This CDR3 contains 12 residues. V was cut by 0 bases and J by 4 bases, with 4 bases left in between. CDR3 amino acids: CASSEADYEQYF. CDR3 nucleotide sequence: TGTGCCAGCAGTGAAGCAGATTACGAGCAGTACTTC. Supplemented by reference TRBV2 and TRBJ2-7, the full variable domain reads EPEVTQTPSHQVTQMGQEVILRCVPISNHLYFYWYRQILGQKVEFLVSFYNNEISEKSEIFDDQFSVERPDGSNFTLKIRSTKLEDSAMYFCASSEADYEQYFGPGTRLTVT.

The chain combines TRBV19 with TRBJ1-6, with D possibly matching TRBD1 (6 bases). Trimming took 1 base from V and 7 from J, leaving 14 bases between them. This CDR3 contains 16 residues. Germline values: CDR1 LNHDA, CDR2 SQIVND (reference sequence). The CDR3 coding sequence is TGTGCCAGTAGTATAGGGTATCAGGGGCGGAATTCACCCCTCCACTTT. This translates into CASSIGYQGRNSPLHF.

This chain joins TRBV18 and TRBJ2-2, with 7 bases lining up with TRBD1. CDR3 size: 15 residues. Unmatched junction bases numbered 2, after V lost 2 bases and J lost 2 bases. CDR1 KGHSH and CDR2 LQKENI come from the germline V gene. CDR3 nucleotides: TGTGCCAGCTCACCAGGGACAGATAACACCGGGGAGCTGTTTTTT. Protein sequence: CASSPGTDNTGELFF.

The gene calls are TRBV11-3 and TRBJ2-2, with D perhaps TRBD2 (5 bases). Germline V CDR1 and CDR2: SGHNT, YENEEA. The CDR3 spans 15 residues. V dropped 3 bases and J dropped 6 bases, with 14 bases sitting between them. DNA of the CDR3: TGTGCCAGCAGCTTTTACGAGGGAGTCCCCGGGGAGCTGTTTTTT. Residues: CASSFYEGVPGELFF.

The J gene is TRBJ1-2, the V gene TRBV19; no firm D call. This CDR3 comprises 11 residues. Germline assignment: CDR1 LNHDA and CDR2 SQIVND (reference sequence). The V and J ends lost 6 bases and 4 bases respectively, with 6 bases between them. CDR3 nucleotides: TGTGCCAGTAGGGCAACCTATGGCTACACCTTC. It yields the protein CASRATYGYTF.

DNA of the CDR3: TGTGCCAGCAGTGATCCGTCTACTAACTATGGCTACACCTTC. This sequence encodes CASSDPSTNYGYTF. The chain combines TRBV2 with TRBJ1-2, with no clear D. Germline loops: CDR1 SNHLY, CDR2 FYNNEI. The CDR3 is made up of 14 amino acids. V was clipped by 3 bases and J by 0 bases, with 8 bases between them.

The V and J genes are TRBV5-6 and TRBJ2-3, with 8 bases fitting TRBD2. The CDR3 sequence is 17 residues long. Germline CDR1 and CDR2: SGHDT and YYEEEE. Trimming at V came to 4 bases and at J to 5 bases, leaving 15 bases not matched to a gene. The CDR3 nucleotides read TGTGCCAGCAGCGTGGTCGGTTGGACGGGAGGGAAAGATACGCAGTATTTT. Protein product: CASSVVGWTGGKDTQYF. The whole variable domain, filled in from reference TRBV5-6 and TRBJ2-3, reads DAGVTQSPTHLIKTRGQQVTLRCSPKSGHDTVSWYQQALGQGPQFIFQYYEEEERQRGNFPDRFSGHQFPNYSSELNVNALLLGDSALYLCASSVVGWTGGKDTQYFGPGTRLTVL.

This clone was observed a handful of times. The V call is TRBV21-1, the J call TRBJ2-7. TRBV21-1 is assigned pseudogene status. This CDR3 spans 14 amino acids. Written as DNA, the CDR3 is TGTGCCAGCAGCAAAAGGACGCTGGGCTACGAGCAGTACGTC. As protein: CASSKRTLGYEQYV.

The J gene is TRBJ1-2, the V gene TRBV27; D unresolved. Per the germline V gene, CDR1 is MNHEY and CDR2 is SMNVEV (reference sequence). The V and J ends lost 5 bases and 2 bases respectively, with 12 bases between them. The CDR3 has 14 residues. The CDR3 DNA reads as TGTGCCAGCAGTCAGCGCAGTGGGAACTATGGCTACACCTTC. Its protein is CASSQRSGNYGYTF.

The CDR3 sequence is CASRRDQASEQYF. CDR3 bases: TGTGCCAGCAGGAGGGACCAGGCAAGCGAGCAGTACTTC. The chain employs TRBV2 and TRBJ2-7, with D perhaps being TRBD1 or TRBD2 (5 bases each). Germline CDR1 is SNHLY and CDR2 is FYNNEI. This CDR3 contains 13 residues. The V and J ends lost 6 bases and 6 bases respectively, with 15 bases between them.

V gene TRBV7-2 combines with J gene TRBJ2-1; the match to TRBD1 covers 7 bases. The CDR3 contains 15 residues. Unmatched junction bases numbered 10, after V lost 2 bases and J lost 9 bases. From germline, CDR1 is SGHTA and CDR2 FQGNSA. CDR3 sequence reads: CASSLRARTGAEQFF. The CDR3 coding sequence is TGTGCCAGCAGCTTAAGGGCCCGAACAGGGGCTGAGCAGTTCTTC.

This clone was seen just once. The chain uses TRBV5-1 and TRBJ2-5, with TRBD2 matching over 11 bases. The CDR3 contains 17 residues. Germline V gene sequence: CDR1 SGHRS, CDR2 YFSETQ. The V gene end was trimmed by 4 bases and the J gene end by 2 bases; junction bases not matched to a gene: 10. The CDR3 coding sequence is TGCGCCAGCAGCCAAGATCCACTAGCGGGGGTACAAGAGACCCAGTACTTC. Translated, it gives CASSQDPLAGVQETQYF.

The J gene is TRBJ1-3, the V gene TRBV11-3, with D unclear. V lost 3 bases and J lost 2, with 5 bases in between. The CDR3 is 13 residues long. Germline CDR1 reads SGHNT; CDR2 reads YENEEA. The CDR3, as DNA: TGTGCCAGCAGCTTTTCTCCTGGAAACACCATATATTTT. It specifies CASSFSPGNTIYF.

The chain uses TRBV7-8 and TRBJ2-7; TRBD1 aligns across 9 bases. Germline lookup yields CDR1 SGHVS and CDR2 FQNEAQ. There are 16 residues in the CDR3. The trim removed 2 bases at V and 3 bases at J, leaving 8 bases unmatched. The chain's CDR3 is CASSLRTGAMFYEQYF. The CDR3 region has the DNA TGTGCCAGCAGCTTACGGACAGGGGCAATGTTCTACGAGCAGTACTTC.

This CDR3 reads CASSSRTGMNYGYTF. The DNA for the CDR3 is TGTGCCAGCAGCTCCAGGACAGGGATGAACTATGGCTACACCTTC. The gene calls are TRBV7-7 and TRBJ1-2; TRBD1 agrees at 8 bases. V was clipped by 4 bases and J by 2 bases; unmatched bases: 6. The germline V gene has CDR1 SSHAT and CDR2 FNYEAQ (reference sequence). The CDR3 spans 15 residues.